This T cell receptor beta chain was recorded in a study of beta chain features in type 1 diabetes. Overall study context: Patients were similar to healthy donors in age and gender (as well as in cell yields).

J gave up 2 bases and V 3 bases, and 10 bases lay outside the gene matches. Germline V gene data show CDR1 as SGHRS and CDR2 as YFSETQ. The CDR3 contains 16 residues. What was sequenced were expressed TCRB transcripts, since all of the isolated RNA had been reverse transcribed. Measured with immunoSEQ multiplex PCR; TCRdb has only the in-frame clones, and not every one. The table includes 600,000 to 700,000 clones, 9.5% to 15% detected once. Study-wide results and limits: Moderately but significantly shorter TCRB CDR3s were found in Type 1 diabetes patients in all four CD4+ subsets. Equally in patients and controls, PCR might preferentially amplify shorter templates. A cDNA-based sequencing approach could over-represent cells with high TCR expression. The question left open here concerned HLA type influencing TCRB rearrangement.

Comment on this clone: What it binds is not known.

The receptor was derived from a man aged 25-45 years with type 1 diabetes. The chain is built from TRBV5-1 and TRBJ2-5; 7 nucleotides agree with TRBD1. The source material was naive CD4+ T cells from blood. CDR3 coding DNA: TGCGCCAGCAGCTCGCTCGGGACAGCCGAACAAGAGACCCAGTACTTC. Residues: CASSSLGTAEQETQYF.